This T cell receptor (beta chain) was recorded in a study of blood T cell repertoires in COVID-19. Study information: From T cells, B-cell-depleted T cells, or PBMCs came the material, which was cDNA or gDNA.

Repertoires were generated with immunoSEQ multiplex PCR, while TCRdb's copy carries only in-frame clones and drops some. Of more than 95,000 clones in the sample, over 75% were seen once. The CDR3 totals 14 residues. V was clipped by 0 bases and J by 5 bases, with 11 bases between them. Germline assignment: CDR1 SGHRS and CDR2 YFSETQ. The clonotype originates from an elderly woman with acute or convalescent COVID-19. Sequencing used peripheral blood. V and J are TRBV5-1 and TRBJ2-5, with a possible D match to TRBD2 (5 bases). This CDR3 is CASSLGAGLETQYF. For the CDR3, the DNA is TGCGCCAGCAGCTTGGGGGCGGGTCTCGAGACCCAGTACTTC.